What follows are 14 T cell receptor beta chains derived from one specimen sequenced in a study of technical replicates of blood from several donors. Some clones are missing from TCRdb's copy, which holds only in-frame ones; the method was immunoSEQ multiplex PCR. Among approximately 82,000 clones listed, around 90% were seen once. The material sequenced was T cells isolated from PBMCs. The receptor set was obtained from a human donor in good health. Some clones in this sample may be carry-over from other donors' samples.

The chain couples TRBV7-3 to TRBJ2-3; TRBD2 aligns across 9 bases. The ends lost 2 bases at V and 4 bases at J; junction bases unmatched: 7. This CDR3 is 16 amino acids long. Germline CDR1 SGHTA, CDR2 FQGTGA. The CDR3 loop reads CASSLRLADVSDTQYF. CDR3 coding DNA: TGTGCCAGCAGCTTACGACTAGCGGATGTCTCAGATACGCAGTATTTT.

This rearrangement joins TRBV6-5 to TRBJ2-5, with TRBD2 matching 7 bases. The CDR3 runs to 14 residues. Germline assignment: CDR1 MNHEY and CDR2 SVGAGI. V was clipped by 2 bases and J by 4 bases; unmatched bases: 4. DNA of the CDR3: TGTGCCAGCAGTTACGTGCCGGGGGGAGAGACCCAGTACTTC. Protein product: CASSYVPGGETQYF.

In its sample, this clone was seen once. The chain employs TRBV9 and TRBJ2-7, with D tentatively TRBD1 (6 bases). Germline V CDR1 and CDR2: SGDLS, YYNGEE. The V gene lost 0 bases and the J gene lost 0 bases, with 10 bases spanning the gap. CDR3 length: 15 residues. CDR3 region: CASSVEPGDSYEQYF. Here the CDR3 DNA reads TGTGCCAGCAGCGTAGAGCCAGGGGACTCCTACGAGCAGTACTTC.

The V and J genes are TRBV11-3 and TRBJ1-5; no reliable D call. The V gene's germline CDR1 is SGHNT and CDR2 YENEEA. This CDR3 spans 16 amino acids. V was shortened by 1 base and J by 0 bases, with 10 bases between the two germline ends. In nucleotides, the CDR3 is TGTGCCAGCAGCTTAGGGGTCCAGGATAGCAATCAGCCCCAGCATTTT. Translation: CASSLGVQDSNQPQHF.

This chain uses TRBV4-2 with TRBJ2-3, with TRBD2 matching over 14 bases. The CDR3 is made up of 16 amino acids. Trimming took 3 bases from V and 2 from J; bases not matched to a gene: 1. Germline V gives CDR1 LGHNA, CDR2 YNFKEQ. The CDR3 coding sequence is TGTGCCAGCAGCCAGGGACTAGCGGGAGACACAGATACGCAGTATTTT. The encoded protein is CASSQGLAGDTDTQYF.

This chain links TRBV6-1 with TRBJ1-6; D is possibly TRBD1 (6 bases). CDR3 length: 15 residues. V gave up 1 base and J gave up 10 bases, with 14 bases separating them. Per the germline V gene, CDR1 is MNHNS and CDR2 is SASEGT. The CDR3 spells CASSEVEQGRSPLHF. For the CDR3, the DNA is TGTGCCAGCAGTGAAGTTGAACAGGGACGCTCACCCCTCCACTTT.

V is TRBV5-1 and J is TRBJ2-7; 8 bases align to TRBD2. V shed 0 bases and J 3 bases; nucleotides not matched to a gene: 5. The germline V gene has CDR1 SGHRS and CDR2 YFSETQ. The CDR3 runs to 15 residues. Written as DNA, the CDR3 is TGCGCCAGCAGCTTGGTATCCAGCGGGGGCTACGAGCAGTACTTC. This gives the protein CASSLVSSGGYEQYF.

The chain uses TRBV2 and TRBJ2-1; the D gene is possibly TRBD2 (5 bases). Trimming shortened V by 3 bases and J by 6 bases, and 15 bases separated the two germline ends. This CDR3 spans 15 amino acids. Germline CDR1 SNHLY, CDR2 FYNNEI. The DNA for the CDR3 is TGTGCCAGCAGTGAGGTAATCCGGGAACCCAATGAGCAGTTCTTC. This encodes CASSEVIREPNEQFF.

This chain links TRBV18 with TRBJ1-1; 7 bases align to TRBD1. The CDR3 totals 17 residues. The ends lost 3 bases at V and 2 bases at J; junction bases unmatched: 12. CDR1 is KGHSH and CDR2 is LQKENI in the germline V gene. The CDR3 DNA reads TGTGCCAGCTCACCTGACAGGGTGTTTGGGGCAAACACTGAAGCTTTCTTT. Translating gives CASSPDRVFGANTEAFF.

This clone was observed once. The chain joins TRBV7-8 to TRBJ1-4; 8 nucleotides line up with TRBD1. This CDR3 is built from 16 residues. The germline V gene has CDR1 SGHVS and CDR2 FQNEAQ. J lost 6 bases, V lost 3 bases, and 9 bases had no gene match. This CDR3 reads CASSLERTGLHEKLFF. The CDR3 nucleotides read TGTGCCAGCAGCTTGGAAAGGACAGGGTTACATGAAAAACTGTTTTTT.

The genes are TRBV19 and TRBJ1-4; tentative D call: TRBD1 (6 bases). CDR3 size: 15 residues. Looked up from germline, CDR1 is LNHDA and CDR2 is SQIVND (reference sequence). V lost 7 bases, J lost 7 bases, and 19 bases lay in between. The CDR3 reads CASTNTGGRGEKLFF. In nucleotides, the CDR3 is TGTGCCAGTACCAATACCGGGGGGCGCGGTGAAAAACTGTTTTTT.

The V call is TRBV11-2, the J call TRBJ2-7; TRBD2 matches at 9 bases. The CDR3 is made up of 14 amino acids. With V trimmed by 5 bases and J by 3 bases, 5 bases remained unmatched. Germline V gene lookup returns CDR1 SGHAT and CDR2 FQNNGV. This CDR3 is CASSTGTSYYEQYF. In DNA, the CDR3 is TGTGCCAGCAGCACCGGGACTAGCTACTACGAGCAGTACTTC.

This clone was seen a single time. J is TRBJ2-1 and V is TRBV29-1, with a weak D call TRBD1 (5 bases). This CDR3 region has 11 residues. V lost 3 bases to trimming and J lost 8 bases, with 8 bases between them. The germline gives CDR1 SQVTM, CDR2 ANQGSEA. CDR3 loop: CSVEQGHEQFF. The CDR3 DNA sequence: TGCAGCGTTGAGCAGGGCCATGAGCAGTTCTTC.

The genes are TRBV15 and TRBJ2-7; no clear D. Trimming removed 2 bases from V and 5 bases from J, with 25 bases in between. Germline V gene data show CDR1 as LNHNV and CDR2 as YYDKDF (reference sequence). This CDR3 spans 18 amino acids. The CDR3 nucleotides read TGTGCCACCAGCAGACGTCTTCGAGAGTTACCAAAGGCGGACGAGCAGTACTTC. Amino acids: CATSRRLRELPKADEQYF.